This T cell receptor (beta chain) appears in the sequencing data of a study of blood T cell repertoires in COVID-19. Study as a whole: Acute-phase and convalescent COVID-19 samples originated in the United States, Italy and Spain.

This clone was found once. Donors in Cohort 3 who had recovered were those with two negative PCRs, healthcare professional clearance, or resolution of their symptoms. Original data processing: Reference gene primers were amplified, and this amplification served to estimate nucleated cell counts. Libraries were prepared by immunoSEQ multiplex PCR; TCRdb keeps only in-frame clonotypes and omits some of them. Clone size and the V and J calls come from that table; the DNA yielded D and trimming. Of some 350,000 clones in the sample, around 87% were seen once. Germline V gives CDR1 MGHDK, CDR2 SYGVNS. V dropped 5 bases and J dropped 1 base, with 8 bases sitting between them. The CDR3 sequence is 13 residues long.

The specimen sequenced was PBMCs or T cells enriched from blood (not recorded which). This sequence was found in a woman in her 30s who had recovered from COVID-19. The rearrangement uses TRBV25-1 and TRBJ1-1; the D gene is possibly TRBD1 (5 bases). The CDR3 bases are TGTGCCAGCAGTAAGACAGCGAACACTGAAGCTTTCTTT. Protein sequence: CASSKTANTEAFF.